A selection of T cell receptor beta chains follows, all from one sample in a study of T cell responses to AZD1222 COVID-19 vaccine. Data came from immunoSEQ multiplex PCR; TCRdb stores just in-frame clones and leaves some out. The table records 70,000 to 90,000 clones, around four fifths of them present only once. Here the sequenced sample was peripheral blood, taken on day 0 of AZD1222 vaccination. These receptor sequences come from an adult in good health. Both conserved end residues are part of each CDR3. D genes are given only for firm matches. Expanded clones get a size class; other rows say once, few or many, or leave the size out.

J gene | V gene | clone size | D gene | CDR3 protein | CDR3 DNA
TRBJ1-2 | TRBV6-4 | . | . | CASRSEGTLDHGYTF | TGTGCCAGCCGTAGTGAGGGGACACTCGACCATGGCTACACCTTC
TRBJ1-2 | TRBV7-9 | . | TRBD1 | CASSLKETGWYGYTF | TGTGCCAGCAGCTTAAAAGAGACAGGGTGGTATGGCTACACCTTC
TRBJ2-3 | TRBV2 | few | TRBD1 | CASSPRTGGTDTQYF | TGTGCCAGCAGTCCTAGGACAGGCGGCACAGATACGCAGTATTTT
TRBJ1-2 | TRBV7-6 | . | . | CASSPNGRVYGYTF | TGTGCCAGCAGCCCAAATGGACGGGTCTATGGCTACACCTTC
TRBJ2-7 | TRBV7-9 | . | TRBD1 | CASSFIPQGDRYEQYF | TGTGCCAGCAGCTTTATTCCGCAGGGGGATCGGTACGAGCAGTACTTC
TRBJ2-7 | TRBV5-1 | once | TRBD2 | CASSLGLAAQGEQYF | TGCGCCAGCAGCTTAGGACTAGCGGCCCAGGGGGAGCAGTACTTC
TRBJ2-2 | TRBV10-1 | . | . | CASSDFRTGELFF | TGCGCCAGCAGTGATTTCCGAACCGGGGAGCTGTTTTTT
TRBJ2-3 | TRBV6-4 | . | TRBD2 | CASSDSELAGGPTDTQYF | TGTGCCAGCAGTGACTCGGAGCTAGCGGGAGGGCCCACAGATACGCAGTATTTT
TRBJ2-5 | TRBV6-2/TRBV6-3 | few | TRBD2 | CASSYGTSGETQYF | TGTGCCAGCAGTTACGGGACTAGCGGAGAGACCCAGTACTTC
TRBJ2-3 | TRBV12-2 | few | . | CASRLGANGVAGTNTQYF | TGTGCAAGTCGCTTAGGTGCAAATGGTGTGGCGGGCACAAATACGCAGTATTTT
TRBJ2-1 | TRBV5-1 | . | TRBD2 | CASRNYGGRVYNEQFF | TGCGCCAGCAGAAACTATGGGGGGAGGGTCTACAATGAGCAGTTCTTC
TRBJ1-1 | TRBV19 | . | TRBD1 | CASIEDRAGTEAFF | TGTGCCAGTATTGAGGACAGGGCGGGCACTGAAGCTTTCTTT
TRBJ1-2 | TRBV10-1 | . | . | CASSYTGNYGYTF | TGCGCCAGCAGTTATACAGGGAACTATGGCTACACCTTC
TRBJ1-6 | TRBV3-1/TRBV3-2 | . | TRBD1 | CASSPTGGLSPLHF | TGTGCCAGCAGCCCCACAGGGGGACTATCACCCCTCCACTTT
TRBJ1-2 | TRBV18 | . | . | CTSSPRDGGSTF | TGTACCAGCTCACCACGGGACGGGGGCTCCACCTTC
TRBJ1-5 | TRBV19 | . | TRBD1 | CASSLGTGGVQPQHF | TGTGCCAGTAGTTTGGGGACAGGGGGCGTCCAGCCCCAGCATTTT
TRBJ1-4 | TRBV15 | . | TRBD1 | CATSRGAPRGGEKLFF | TGTGCCACCAGCAGAGGGGCCCCCAGGGGGGGCGAAAAACTGTTTTTT
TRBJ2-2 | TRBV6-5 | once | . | CASSYSVRANTGELFF | TGTGCCAGCAGTTACTCGGTCAGGGCTAACACCGGGGAGCTGTTTTTT
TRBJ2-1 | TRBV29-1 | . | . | CSGRDYNEQFF | TGCAGCGGCCGGGACTACAATGAGCAGTTCTTC
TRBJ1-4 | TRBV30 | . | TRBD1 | CAWRQGPLAGKLFF | TGTGCCTGGAGACAGGGGCCGTTGGCTGGAAAACTGTTTTTT
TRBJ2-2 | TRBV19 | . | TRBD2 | CASSTTRLAGNTGELFF | TGTGCCAGTAGTACCACCCGACTAGCGGGGAACACCGGGGAGCTGTTTTTT
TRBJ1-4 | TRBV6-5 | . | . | CASSYLGAGDEKLFF | TGTGCCAGCAGTTACTTAGGGGCTGGGGATGAAAAACTGTTTTTT
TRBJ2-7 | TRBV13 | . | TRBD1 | CASSLMAGTGGYEQYF | TGTGCCAGCAGCTTAATGGCAGGGACAGGGGGCTACGAGCAGTACTTC
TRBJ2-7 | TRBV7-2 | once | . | CASSLGGVPSYEQYF | TGTGCCAGCAGCTTAGGAGGGGTACCCTCCTACGAGCAGTACTTC
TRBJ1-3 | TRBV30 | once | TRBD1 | CAWSSQGGAQIGNTIYF | TGTGCCTGGAGCTCACAGGGGGGGGCGCAAATTGGAAACACCATATATTTT
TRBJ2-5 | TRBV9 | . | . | CASSVQPLEETQYF | TGTGCCAGCAGCGTACAGCCCCTAGAAGAGACCCAGTACTTC
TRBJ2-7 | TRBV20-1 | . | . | CSAQLGEQYF | TGCAGTGCTCAGCTGGGCGAGCAGTACTTC
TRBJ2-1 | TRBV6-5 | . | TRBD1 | CASRRGRDNEQFF | TGTGCCAGCAGAAGGGGGCGCGACAATGAGCAGTTCTTC
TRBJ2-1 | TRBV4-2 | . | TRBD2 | CASSQEGGLAGGYNEQFF | TGTGCCAGCAGCCAAGAAGGGGGACTAGCGGGAGGATACAATGAGCAGTTCTTC
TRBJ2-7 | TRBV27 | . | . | CASSYGGPTYEQYF | TGTGCCAGCAGTTATGGGGGGCCGACCTACGAGCAGTACTTC
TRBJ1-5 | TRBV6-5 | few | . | CASSKEPGSNQPQHF | TGTGCCAGCAGTAAGGAACCGGGTAGCAATCAGCCCCAGCATTTT
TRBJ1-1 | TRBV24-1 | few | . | CATSDFNVADTEAFF | TGTGCCACCAGTGATTTCAACGTGGCGGACACTGAAGCTTTCTTT
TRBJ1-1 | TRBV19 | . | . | CASTRATEAFF | TGTGCCAGTACCAGGGCTACTGAAGCTTTCTTT
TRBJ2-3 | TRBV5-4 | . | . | CASSQPNLADTQYF | TGTGCCAGCAGCCAACCAAACCTAGCAGATACGCAGTATTTT
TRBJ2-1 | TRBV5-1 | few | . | CASSFGLSVSSEQFF | TGCGCCAGCAGCTTCGGACTATCCGTTTCATCTGAGCAGTTCTTC
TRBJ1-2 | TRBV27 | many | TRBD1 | CASSFSDRVNGYTF | TGTGCCAGCAGTTTTTCCGACAGGGTTAATGGCTACACCTTC
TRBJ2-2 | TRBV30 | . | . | CAWSVKTSAKGELFF | TGTGCCTGGAGTGTAAAGACTAGTGCCAAAGGGGAGCTGTTTTTT
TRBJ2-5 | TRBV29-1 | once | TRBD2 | CSVTSGRGETQYF | TGCAGCGTGACTAGCGGGAGGGGGGAGACCCAGTACTTC
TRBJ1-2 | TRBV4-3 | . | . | CASSRTVYNYGYTF | TGCGCCAGCAGTCGAACTGTTTATAACTATGGCTACACCTTC
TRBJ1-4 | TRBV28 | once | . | CASSPWTASEEKLFF | TGTGCCAGCAGTCCATGGACAGCCTCGGAGGAAAAACTGTTTTTT
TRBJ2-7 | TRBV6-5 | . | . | CASSFAVHEQYF | TGTGCCAGCAGCTTCGCGGTTCACGAGCAGTACTTC
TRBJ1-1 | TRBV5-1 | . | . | CASSLGWGGVNTEAFF | TGCGCCAGCAGCCTGGGGTGGGGCGGAGTGAACACTGAAGCTTTCTTT
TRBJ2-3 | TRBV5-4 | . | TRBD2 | CASSLAGRGADTQYF | TGTGCCAGCAGCTTGGCCGGGAGGGGCGCAGATACGCAGTATTTT
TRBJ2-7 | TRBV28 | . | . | CASSFGGLEQYF | TGTGCCAGCAGTTTTGGGGGTCTCGAGCAGTACTTC